A selection of T cell receptor beta chains follows, all from one sample in a study of identical twins. In TCRdb, the 5' RACE reads were re-called with MiXCR into one record per CDR3 protein. In the table there are 470,000 or so distinct CDR3 sequences, around 24% of which are singletons. The sample also formed part of further work on T cells expressing NK-cell markers.

Sequencing was performed on CD4+ T cells sorted from blood. These receptors were taken from a woman under 30 in good health. Each CDR3 is given with its conserved first and last residue. The order of the fields is J gene, clone size, D gene, V gene, CDR3 protein, CDR3 DNA. D genes are given only for firm matches. The listing skips clone size in some rows; elsewhere it reads once, few, many or a size class.

J: TRBJ2-1
size: NA
D: TRBD1
V: TRBV29-1
CDR3: CSGKTGGAGSEQFF
DNA: TGCAGCGGAAAAACAGGGGGCGCCGGAAGTGAGCAGTTCTTC

J: TRBJ2-3
size: few
D: TRBD1
V: TRBV15
CDR3: CATSREQGADTQYF
DNA: TGTGCCACCAGCAGAGAACAGGGGGCAGATACGCAGTATTTT

J: TRBJ2-5
size: few
D: NA
V: TRBV11-3
CDR3: CASSSRSGGRYQETQYF
DNA: TGTGCCAGCAGCTCCCGCTCGGGTGGGAGGTACCAAGAGACCCAGTACTTC

J: TRBJ2-4
size: few
D: TRBD2
V: TRBV29-1
CDR3: CSVGGVLNIQYF
DNA: TGCAGCGTGGGGGGGGTACTAAACATTCAGTACTTC

J: TRBJ1-6
size: NA
D: NA
V: TRBV9
CDR3: CASSVGQDNSPLHF
DNA: TGTGCCAGCAGCGTAGGCCAGGATAATTCACCCCTCCACTTT

J: TRBJ2-3
size: NA
D: TRBD2
V: TRBV7-3
CDR3: CASSLRRGGGTQYF
DNA: TGTGCCAGCAGCTTAAGGCGGGGGGGTGGTACGCAGTATTTT

J: TRBJ2-3
size: few
D: NA
V: TRBV29-1
CDR3: CSVDEGTDTQYF
DNA: TGCAGCGTTGATGAGGGAACAGATACGCAGTATTTT

J: TRBJ1-5
size: few
D: NA
V: TRBV9
CDR3: CASSVSGDRRQPQHF
DNA: TGTGCCAGCAGCGTGTCGGGAGACCGACGCCAGCCCCAGCATTTT

J: TRBJ1-2
size: few
D: NA
V: TRBV5-5
CDR3: CASSGGSLNYGYTF
DNA: TGTGCCAGCAGCGGGGGATCTTTAAACTATGGCTACACCTTC

J: TRBJ1-4
size: NA
D: NA
V: TRBV4-3
CDR3: CASSQDWDTKNEKLFF
DNA: TGCGCCAGCAGCCAAGACTGGGACACCAAAAATGAAAAACTGTTTTTT

J: TRBJ2-5
size: NA
D: TRBD1
V: TRBV5-1
CDR3: CASSTGTGGETQYF
DNA: TGCGCCAGCAGCACCGGGACAGGGGGAGAGACCCAGTACTTC

J: TRBJ2-3
size: NA
D: TRBD2
V: TRBV11-2
CDR3: CASSRWGLAGGPVLDTQYF
DNA: TGTGCCAGCAGCCGATGGGGACTAGCGGGAGGGCCAGTTCTGGATACGCAGTATTTT

J: TRBJ2-3
size: few
D: NA
V: TRBV5-1
CDR3: CASSLGIAEGVDTQYF
DNA: TGCGCCAGCAGCTTGGGTATAGCGGAAGGAGTGGATACGCAGTATTTT